This T cell receptor (beta chain) emerged from a study of Ad26.COV2.S vaccination and SARS-CoV-2 variants. In the study overall: It was the COV1001 Ad26.COV2.S trial arm that included the donor. By the intramuscular route, Ad26.COV2.S was given once, or twice 56 days apart.

As to this clone: No antigen is known for it.

V was cut by 0 bases and J by 6 bases, with 19 bases left in between. Germline V gene data show CDR1 as SGHRS and CDR2 as YFSETQ. The CDR3 covers 16 residues. This table comes from immunoSEQ multiplex PCR, and its TCRdb copy is limited to in-frame clones, with some not included. The sample includes some 420,000 clones, 70% to 90% of them seen just once. Treatment: some 19 received Ad26.COV2.S at low or high dose, single or two shots; about 5 received placebo; per-sample allocation not given. Day 63 after the first injection of vaccine or placebo was the sampling time. Findings and caveats of the study: Vaccine recipients showed a spike-specific TCR breadth that was higher than in placebo recipients. The TCR breadth and depth analyses may have understated or missed part of the total T cell responses.

The sequence was obtained from a person aged 18-60 years who received the Ad26.COV2.S COVID-19 vaccine or a placebo. The chain is built from TRBV5-1 and TRBJ2-7, with no clear D. The material sequenced was peripheral blood, taken in a trial of Ad26.COV2.S vaccine versus placebo. CDR3 residues: CASSLEGLVLKSEQYF. DNA of the CDR3: TGCGCCAGCAGCTTGGAGGGCCTGGTTCTGAAAAGCGAGCAGTACTTC.